This TCR beta chain emerged from a study of blood T cell repertoires in COVID-19. Overall study context: Donors in the United States, Italy and Spain gave samples during acute or convalescent COVID-19. The analysed material was cDNA or gDNA that came from T cells, B-cell-depleted T cells, or PBMCs.

Under the authors' procedure: Estimated nucleated cell counts came from reference gene primer amplification. Data came from immunoSEQ multiplex PCR; TCRdb stores just in-frame clones and leaves some out. V and J calls and clone size come straight from that table; D and trimming were deduced from the DNA. The sample has tens of thousands of clones, 90% seen once. In germline, CDR1 is MNHEY, CDR2 SVGAGI. With 6 bases removed from V and 7 bases from J, the gap between germline ends came to 16 bases. The CDR3 loop spans 14 amino acids. The sequenced material came from peripheral blood. The gene calls are TRBV6-5 and TRBJ1-5; TRBD1 might be the D (5 bases). The clonotype comes from a woman aged 80 or older with active or convalescent COVID-19. CDR3 sequence reads: CASSPVRARQPQHF. The CDR3 DNA sequence: TGTGCCAGCAGCCCCGTCAGGGCTCGACAGCCCCAGCATTTT.